The clone carrying this TCR beta chain was detected ten times or more. This entry is derived from a study of T cell repertoires in cytomegalovirus infection. V lost 2 bases to trimming and J lost 0 bases; unmatched junction nucleotides: 3. The CDR3 length is 15 residues. Germline V gene data show CDR1 as SEHNR and CDR2 as FQNEAQ (reference sequence). TCRdb redid the calling of the reads with MiXCR, one entry per CDR3 protein. The repertoire holds approximately 500,000 distinct CDR3 sequences, approximately 17% seen once, with 20% to 30% in the top ten. This clonotype was obtained from a human donor in good health (CMV status not recorded). Some clones in this sample may be carry-over from other donors' samples. This rearrangement joins TRBV7-9 to TRBJ2-7; 8 bases are shared with TRBD1. The source material was CD8+ T cells from PBMCs. The DNA of the CDR3 is TGTGCCAGCAGCTTAATTCAGGGGGCCTCCTACGAGCAGTACTTC. Amino acid sequence: CASSLIQGASYEQYF.